The sequence of this TCR beta chain was determined in a study of T cell responses to AZD1222 COVID-19 vaccine. The study's findings and limits: Vaccine-associated CD4 TCRs spanned spike, dominant at 160-218 and 743-854.

Trimming shortened V by 7 bases and J by 3 bases, and 15 bases separated the two germline ends. Looked up from germline, CDR1 is LNHDA and CDR2 is SQIVND (reference sequence). This CDR3 comprises 15 residues. Here immunoSEQ multiplex PCR was the method, and the copy in TCRdb shows in-frame clones only, minus some. The sample shows some 100,000 clones, over 90% of them seen only once. Concerning this clone itself: What it binds is unknown.

V and J are TRBV19 and TRBJ1-4, with D hard to call. Sequences were derived from peripheral blood, sampled on day 0 of AZD1222 vaccination. This TCR was recovered from an adult in good health. DNA for the CDR3: TGTGCCAGTACCGCTCTCAGGTTTGCTAATGAAAAACTGTTTTTT. Encoded protein: CASTALRFANEKLFF.